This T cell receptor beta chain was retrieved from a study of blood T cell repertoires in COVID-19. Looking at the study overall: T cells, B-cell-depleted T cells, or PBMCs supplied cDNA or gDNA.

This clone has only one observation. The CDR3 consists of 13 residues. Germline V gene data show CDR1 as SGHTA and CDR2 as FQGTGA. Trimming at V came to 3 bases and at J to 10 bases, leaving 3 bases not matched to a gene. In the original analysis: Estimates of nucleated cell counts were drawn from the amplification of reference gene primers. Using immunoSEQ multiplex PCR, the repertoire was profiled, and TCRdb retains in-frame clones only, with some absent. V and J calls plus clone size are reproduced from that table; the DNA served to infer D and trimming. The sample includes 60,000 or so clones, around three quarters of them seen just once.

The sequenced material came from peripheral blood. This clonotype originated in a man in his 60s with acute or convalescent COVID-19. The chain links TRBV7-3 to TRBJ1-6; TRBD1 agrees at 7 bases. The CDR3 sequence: CASSFDRVSPLHF. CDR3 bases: TGTGCCAGCAGCTTCGACAGGGTCTCACCCCTCCACTTT.